Listed below are T cell receptor beta chains from one sample, sequenced in a study of Graves' ophthalmopathy and Graves' hyperthyroidism. TCRdb reprocessed the multiplex PCR reads with MiXCR, giving one entry per CDR3 protein. The sample consists of roughly 400,000 distinct CDR3 sequences, 15% to 19% of them appearing once. The specimen sequenced was peripheral blood. These receptors all stem from a woman between 18 and 30 years old with stable Graves' hyperthyroidism. Both conserved end residues are trimmed from each CDR3. Fields, in order: V gene, J gene, CDR3 protein.

V: TRBV6-5; J: TRBJ2-7; CDR3: ASSYRADYEQY
V: TRBV11-2; J: TRBJ2-7; CDR3: ASSLNDGDYEQY
V: TRBV20-1; J: TRBJ2-6; CDR3: SAADRSSGANVLT
V: TRBV12-3/TRBV12-4; J: TRBJ1-1; CDR3: ASSLRDGFNTEAF
V: TRBV27; J: TRBJ1-3; CDR3: ASSWSSGNTIY
V: TRBV12-3/TRBV12-4; J: TRBJ2-7; CDR3: ASSPTSGGDYEQY
V: TRBV10-3; J: TRBJ2-5; CDR3: AISESWRLEETQY
V: TRBV27; J: TRBJ1-2; CDR3: ASSRRGQGTSYT
V: TRBV29-1; J: TRBJ1-1; CDR3: SASRAAVTEAF
V: TRBV24-1; J: TRBJ1-1; CDR3: ATSETGTGRAEAF
V: TRBV7-2; J: TRBJ2-7; CDR3: ASARGDAFEQY
V: TRBV9; J: TRBJ1-5; CDR3: ASSVDEYQPQH
V: TRBV20-1; J: TRBJ2-7; CDR3: SARDGPAYEQY
V: TRBV20-1; J: TRBJ2-4; CDR3: SASAGMVNRDIQY
V: TRBV7-2; J: TRBJ2-5; CDR3: ASSLGPPQETQY
V: TRBV29-1; J: TRBJ1-1; CDR3: SVGGGRSTEAF
V: TRBV10-3; J: TRBJ2-7; CDR3: AIKDRASEQY
V: TRBV2; J: TRBJ1-6; CDR3: ASSGNSPLH
V: TRBV3-1; J: TRBJ2-7; CDR3: ASSAQGGYEQY
V: TRBV7-3; J: TRBJ1-5; CDR3: ASSLTIDQPQH
V: TRBV7-3; J: TRBJ1-3; CDR3: AIHRDGNTIY
V: TRBV12-3/TRBV12-4; J: TRBJ2-7; CDR3: ASRWNRRSYEQY
V: TRBV25-1; J: TRBJ2-2; CDR3: ASRKGEVGELF
V: TRBV6-1; J: TRBJ1-2; CDR3: ASSVEIMGRGYT
V: TRBV6-2/TRBV6-3; J: TRBJ1-2; CDR3: ASSLRGGYT
V: TRBV11-2; J: TRBJ1-6; CDR3: ASSLDAGVGLFNSPLH
V: TRBV3-1; J: TRBJ2-7; CDR3: ASSQVGGLY
V: TRBV12-3/TRBV12-4; J: TRBJ1-2; CDR3: ASSPKIPSPNYGYT
V: TRBV7-8; J: TRBJ1-1; CDR3: ASSRYRVTTEAF
V: TRBV12-3/TRBV12-4; J: TRBJ2-7; CDR3: ASSFGGYEQY
V: TRBV27; J: TRBJ1-6; CDR3: ATPGPTGPGPNSPLH
V: TRBV6-2/TRBV6-3; J: TRBJ2-7; CDR3: ASSYSPAGPPYEQY
V: TRBV6-5; J: TRBJ1-1; CDR3: ASRYRGGGTEAF
V: TRBV7-9; J: TRBJ1-5; CDR3: ASSLEDQPQH
V: TRBV20-1; J: TRBJ1-1; CDR3: SAPRGGGAEAF
V: TRBV18; J: TRBJ2-7; CDR3: ASSPPQGGYEQY
V: TRBV24-1; J: TRBJ1-2; CDR3: ATSDFPQGASGYT
V: TRBV20-1; J: TRBJ1-6; CDR3: SAGENSPLH
V: TRBV5-1; J: TRBJ2-7; CDR3: ASSSDSYEQY
V: TRBV5-1; J: TRBJ2-2; CDR3: ASVQGDNTGELF
V: TRBV20-1; J: TRBJ2-7; CDR3: SARDSQGDGYEQY
V: TRBV7-2; J: TRBJ2-5; CDR3: ASSKGARETQY
V: TRBV6-5; J: TRBJ1-1; CDR3: ASSYSGTANTEAF
V: TRBV20-1; J: TRBJ2-7; CDR3: SARDYRGQRLYEQY
V: TRBV29-1; J: TRBJ1-1; CDR3: SVEGENTEAF
V: TRBV11-2; J: TRBJ1-2; CDR3: ASSLGVTGQGEGYYGYT
V: TRBV15; J: TRBJ2-4; CDR3: ATSRDRGENIKY
V: TRBV13; J: TRBJ1-1; CDR3: ASGARASTEAF